These 5 T cell receptor beta chains originate from one sample sequenced in a study of shared clonotypes between healthy human individuals. Profiled with immunoSEQ multiplex PCR; TCRdb holds only in-frame clones, not every one. Here the sample spans approximately 2,200,000 clones, 90% to 95% being singletons. CD45RO-negative, CCR7-positively selected cells formed the naive CD8 fraction, excluding terminally differentiated effector memory CD45RA+ cells. Material: naive CD8+ T cells from PBMCs. These receptor sequences come from a young man in good health. Some clones in this sample may be carry-over from other donors' samples.

A remark on this clone: Other DNA variants within this sample encode the same CDR3. The rearrangement uses TRBV10-3 and TRBJ1-1; the D is unclear. This CDR3 spans 13 amino acids. V was cut by 3 bases and J by 0 bases, with 5 bases left in between. Germline CDR1 and CDR2: ENHRY and SYGVKD. The CDR3 region is CAISDVLNTEAFF. Written as DNA, the CDR3 is TGTGCCATCAGTGATGTCCTGAACACTGAAGCTTTCTTT.

This chain joins TRBV11-2 and TRBJ2-7, with D possibly being TRBD1 or TRBD2 (5 bases each). V was clipped by 4 bases and J by 3 bases, with 13 bases between them. Looked up from germline, CDR1 is SGHAT and CDR2 is FQNNGV. CDR3 length: 14 residues. The CDR3, as DNA: TGTGCCAGCAGCTGGGGGACGAGGAACTACGAGCAGTACTTC. This translates into CASSWGTRNYEQYF.

The V gene is TRBV28, the J gene TRBJ2-7; D is uncertain. This CDR3 spans 14 amino acids. V lost 5 bases and J 3 bases, leaving 14 bases between the germline ends. Germline V gene lookup returns CDR1 MDHEN and CDR2 SYDVKM. CDR3 DNA sequence: TGTGCCAGCAGTCACTTAAAGAAGTTCTACGAGCAGTACTTC. Its translation is CASSHLKKFYEQYF.

The chain uses TRBV15 and TRBJ2-7; tentatively, D is TRBD1 (5 bases). Looked up from germline, CDR1 is LNHNV and CDR2 is YYDKDF (reference sequence). The CDR3 has 17 amino acids. Trimming took 0 bases from V and 0 from J, leaving 15 bases between them. The CDR3 coding sequence is TGTGCCACCAGCAGAGATCGTCAGACAGTAATCTCCTACGAGCAGTACTTC. This encodes CATSRDRQTVISYEQYF.

Concerning this clone itself: In the same sample, other DNA sequences code for this CDR3. The chain couples TRBV9 to TRBJ1-5, with D unresolved. The CDR3 runs to 15 residues. CDR1 SGDLS and CDR2 YYNGEE come from the germline V gene. V was shortened by 0 bases and J by 0 bases, with 7 bases between the two germline ends. This CDR3 is CASSVGQHSNQPQHF. DNA for the CDR3: TGTGCCAGCAGCGTAGGCCAGCATAGCAATCAGCCCCAGCATTTT.